This T cell receptor (beta chain) was sequenced in a study of cytomegalovirus exposure and HLA in healthy donors. 13 Jbeta primers and 60 Vbeta primers were used for the PCR. The table came from immunoSEQ multiplex PCR; TCRdb's copy has only in-frame clones and leaves some out. The sample's table shows around 210,000 clones. The CDR3 loop spans 15 amino acids. Germline trimming cut 2 bases from V and 5 bases from J; bases unmatched to any gene: 7. From germline, CDR1 is MNHNS and CDR2 SASEGT. The chain carries TRBV6-1 and TRBJ1-1; the match to TRBD1 covers 8 bases. Sequenced material: PBMCs. The sequence was collected from a girl aged 2 to 9 in good health and CMV-seropositive. The CDR3 sequence: CASSEIDRGGTEAFF. As DNA, the CDR3 is TGTGCCAGCAGTGAAATCGACAGGGGAGGGACTGAAGCTTTCTTT.